The rows below give T cell receptor beta chains drawn from one sample of a study of cytomegalovirus exposure and HLA in healthy donors. Using immunoSEQ multiplex PCR, the repertoire was profiled, and TCRdb retains in-frame clones only, with some absent. This repertoire shows approximately 220,000 clones, over 80% found once; its top ten account for approximately 0.71%. The sequencing input was PBMCs. The receptors were gathered from a boy aged 2 to 10 in good health and CMV-seronegative. Both conserved end residues are part of each CDR3. A D gene is named only where the DNA matches it firmly. For some rows the clone size is stated as once, few or many, or as a class when expanded; others skip it.

TRBV19	-	TRBJ1-3	once	CASYDRNSGNTIYF	TGTGCCAGTTATGACAGAAACTCTGGAAACACCATATATTTT
TRBV9	-	TRBJ2-7	-	CASSVSLGQDSYEQYF	TGTGCCAGCAGCGTGTCTCTGGGGCAGGACAGCTACGAGCAGTACTTC
TRBV27	TRBD1	TRBJ2-1	-	CASSPPGTGAYNEQFF	TGTGCCAGCAGCCCCCCCGGGACAGGGGCTTACAATGAGCAGTTCTTC
TRBV30	TRBD2	TRBJ2-2	-	CASMRGSGRGGELFF	TGTGCCTCGATGAGGGGTAGCGGGAGAGGCGGGGAGCTGTTTTTT
TRBV12-5	-	TRBJ1-6	-	CASGQGSYNSPLHF	TGTGCTAGTGGACAGGGTTCCTATAATTCACCCCTCCACTTT
TRBV11-2	-	TRBJ2-3	-	CASSLVVADTQYF	TGTGCCAGCAGCTTGGTAGTGGCAGATACGCAGTATTTT
TRBV30	-	TRBJ1-1	once	CAWSVLPSNTEAFF	TGTGCCTGGAGTGTACTACCTTCGAACACTGAAGCTTTCTTT
TRBV18	TRBD1	TRBJ1-2	-	CASSPPGTGEGYTF	TGTGCCAGCTCACCCCCCGGGACAGGGGAAGGCTACACCTTC
TRBV6-5	-	TRBJ2-7	-	CASSYRDSVFYEQYF	TGTGCCAGCAGTTACCGCGACAGCGTCTTCTACGAGCAGTACTTC
TRBV19	-	TRBJ2-6	-	CASSIAVFGANVLTF	TGTGCCAGTAGTATAGCTGTATTTGGGGCCAACGTCCTGACTTTC
TRBV7-3	-	TRBJ1-2	-	CASSLSHAGNYGYTF	TGTGCCAGCAGCTTATCTCATGCAGGGAACTATGGCTACACCTTC
TRBV5-1	-	TRBJ2-2	-	CASSWTTETGELFF	TGCGCCAGCAGCTGGACGACAGAGACCGGGGAGCTGTTTTTT
TRBV11-3	-	TRBJ2-5	-	CASSLSAGIETQYF	TGTGCCAGCAGCTTATCCGCGGGGATAGAGACCCAGTACTTC
TRBV25-1	-	TRBJ2-4	few	CASSETGAKNIQYF	TGTGCCAGCAGTGAGACAGGAGCCAAAAACATTCAGTACTTC
TRBV6-5	-	TRBJ2-2	few	CASSYSRTVNTGELFF	TGTGCCAGCAGTTACTCTAGGACAGTGAACACCGGGGAGCTGTTTTTT
TRBV30	TRBD1	TRBJ2-7	-	CAWTAGTGSGEQYF	TGTGCCTGGACCGCCGGGACAGGGTCCGGCGAGCAGTACTTC
TRBV30	-	TRBJ1-2	-	CAWSAPRGYTF	TGTGCCTGGAGTGCCCCCCGTGGCTACACCTTC
TRBV11-3	-	TRBJ1-2	-	CASSLNGAYYGYTF	TGTGCCAGCAGCTTAAATGGGGCGTACTATGGCTACACCTTC
TRBV20-1	-	TRBJ1-2	-	CSALGGVGYTF	TGCAGTGCTTTGGGGGGGGTTGGCTACACCTTC
TRBV4-1	-	TRBJ2-2	-	CASSQGLPSANTGELFF	TGCGCCAGCAGCCAAGGACTCCCTAGCGCGAACACCGGGGAGCTGTTTTTT
TRBV9	-	TRBJ2-1	-	CASHHDEGAHNEQFF	TGTGCCAGTCATCACGACGAAGGAGCACACAATGAGCAGTTCTTC
TRBV19	-	TRBJ1-2	-	CASSKGWGHFTNYGYTF	TGTGCCAGTAGTAAGGGATGGGGACACTTTACTAACTATGGCTACACCTTC